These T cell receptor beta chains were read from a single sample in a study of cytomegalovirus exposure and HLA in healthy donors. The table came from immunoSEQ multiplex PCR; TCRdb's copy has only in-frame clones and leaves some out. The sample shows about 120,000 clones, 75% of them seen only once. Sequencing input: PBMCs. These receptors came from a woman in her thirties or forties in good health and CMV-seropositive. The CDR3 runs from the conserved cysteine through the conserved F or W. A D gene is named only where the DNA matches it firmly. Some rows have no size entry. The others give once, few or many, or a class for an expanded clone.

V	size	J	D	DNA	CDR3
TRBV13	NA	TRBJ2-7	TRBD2	TGTGCCAGCAGCTTAAGACTAGCGGGGGACTACGAGCAGTACTTC	CASSLRLAGDYEQYF
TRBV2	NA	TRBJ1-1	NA	TGTGCCAGCCGACTCGGAGGCACTGAAGCTTTCTTT	CASRLGGTEAFF
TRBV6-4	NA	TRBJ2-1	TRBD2	TGTGCCAGCAGTGACTCGGGGGGGACTAGCGGCTCCTACAATGAGCAGTTCTTC	CASSDSGGTSGSYNEQFF
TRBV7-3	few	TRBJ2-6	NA	TGTGCCAGCAGTCAAACCTCAGGCGCTGGGGCCAACGTCCTGACTTTC	CASSQTSGAGANVLTF
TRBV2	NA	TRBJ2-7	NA	TGTGCCAGCCGGGGGTACGGCTACGAGCAGTACTTC	CASRGYGYEQYF
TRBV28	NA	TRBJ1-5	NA	TGTGCCAGCAGTTCCTCAGGGTATCCCCAGCATTTT	CASSSSGYPQHF
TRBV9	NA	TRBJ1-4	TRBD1	TGTGCCAGCAGCATACGATCTGGACAGGTTGAAAAACTGTTTTTT	CASSIRSGQVEKLFF
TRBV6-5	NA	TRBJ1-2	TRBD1	TGTGCCAGCAGCGTTACAGGGGGCTATGGCTACACCTTC	CASSVTGGYGYTF
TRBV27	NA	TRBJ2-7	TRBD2	TGTGCCAGCAGTTGGGTTGGGACTAGCGGGAGGTACGAGCAGTACTTC	CASSWVGTSGRYEQYF
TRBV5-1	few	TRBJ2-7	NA	TGCGCCAGCAGCTTGTTTTCGGACCGGGGCTACGAGCAGTACTTC	CASSLFSDRGYEQYF
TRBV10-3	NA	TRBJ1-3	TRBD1	TGTGCCACGGGACAGGAGAACTCTGGAAACACCATATATTTT	CATGQENSGNTIYF
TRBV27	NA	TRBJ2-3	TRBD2	TGTGCCAGCAACCCAAAGTGGAGTAGCGGGACCCCATCAGGAGATACGCAGTATTTT	CASNPKWSSGTPSGDTQYF
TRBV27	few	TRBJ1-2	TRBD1	TGTGCCAGCAGAGGTGGCAGGGGGAAGGGCTACACCTTC	CASRGGRGKGYTF